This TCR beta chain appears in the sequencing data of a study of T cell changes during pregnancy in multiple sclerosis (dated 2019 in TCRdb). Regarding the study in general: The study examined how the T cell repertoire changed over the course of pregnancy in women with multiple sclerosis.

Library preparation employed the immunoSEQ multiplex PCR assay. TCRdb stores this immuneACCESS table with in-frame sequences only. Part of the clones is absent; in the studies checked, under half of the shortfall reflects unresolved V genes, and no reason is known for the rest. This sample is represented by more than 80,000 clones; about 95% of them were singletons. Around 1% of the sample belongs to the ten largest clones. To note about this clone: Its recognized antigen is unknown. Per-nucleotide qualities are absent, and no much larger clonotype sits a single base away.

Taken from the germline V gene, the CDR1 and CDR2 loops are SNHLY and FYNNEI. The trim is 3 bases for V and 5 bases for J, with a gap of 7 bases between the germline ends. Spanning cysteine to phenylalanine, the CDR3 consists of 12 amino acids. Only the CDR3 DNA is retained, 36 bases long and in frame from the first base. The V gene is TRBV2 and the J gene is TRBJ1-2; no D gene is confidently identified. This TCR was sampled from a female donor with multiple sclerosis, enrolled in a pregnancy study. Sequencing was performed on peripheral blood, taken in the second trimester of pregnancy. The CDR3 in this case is CASSESSYGYTF. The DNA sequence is TGTGCCAGCAGTGAGTCTTCGTATGGCTACACCTTC.